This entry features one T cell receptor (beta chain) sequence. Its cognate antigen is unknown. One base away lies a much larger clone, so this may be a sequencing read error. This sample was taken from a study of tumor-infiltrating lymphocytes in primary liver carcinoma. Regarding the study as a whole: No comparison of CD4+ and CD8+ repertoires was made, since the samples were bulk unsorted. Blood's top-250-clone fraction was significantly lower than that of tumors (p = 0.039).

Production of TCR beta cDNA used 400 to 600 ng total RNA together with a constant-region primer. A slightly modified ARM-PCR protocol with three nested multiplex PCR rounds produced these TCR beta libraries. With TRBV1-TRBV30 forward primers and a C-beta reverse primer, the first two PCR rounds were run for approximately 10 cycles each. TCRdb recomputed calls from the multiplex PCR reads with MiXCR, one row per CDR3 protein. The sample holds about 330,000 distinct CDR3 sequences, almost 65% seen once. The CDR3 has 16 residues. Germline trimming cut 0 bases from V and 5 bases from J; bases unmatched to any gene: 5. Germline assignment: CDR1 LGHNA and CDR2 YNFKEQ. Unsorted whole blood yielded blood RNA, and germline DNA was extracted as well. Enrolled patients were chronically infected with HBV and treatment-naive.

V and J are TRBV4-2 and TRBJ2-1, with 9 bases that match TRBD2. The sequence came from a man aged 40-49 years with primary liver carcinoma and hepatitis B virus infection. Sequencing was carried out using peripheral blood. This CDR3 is CASSQERLAEDNEQFF. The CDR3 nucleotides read TGTGCCAGCAGCCAAGAGAGACTAGCGGAAGACAATGAGCAGTTCTTC.